Below, one T cell receptor (beta chain) is given with its context. This sample stems from a study of blood T cell repertoires in COVID-19. Whole-study context: PBMCs, B-cell-depleted T cells, or T cells were the source of the cDNA or gDNA that made up the material.

Per the study methods: From reference gene primer amplification, estimates of nucleated cell counts were derived. Generated by immunoSEQ multiplex PCR, the TCRdb table keeps only in-frame clones and is missing some. V, J and clone size are taken as reported in that table, and D and trimming were inferred from the DNA itself. This sample has roughly 220,000 clones; roughly nine tenths occur once, and the top ten carry 3% to 4%. The CDR3 runs to 16 residues. From germline, CDR1 is SGHRS and CDR2 YFSETQ. V was trimmed by 5 bases and J by 2 bases, leaving 19 bases between them. The TCR comes from a woman under 30 in a cohort exposed to, infected with or recovered from COVID-19 (not recorded which). J is TRBJ1-2 and V is TRBV5-1; D might be TRBD1 (6 bases). The sequenced sample consisted of PBMCs or T cells enriched from blood (not recorded which). The CDR3 loop is CASRPGQGTSNYGYTF. CDR3 DNA sequence: TGCGCCAGCAGACCGGGGCAGGGGACGTCCAACTATGGCTACACCTTC.